These 25 T cell receptor beta chains originate from one sample sequenced in a study of cytomegalovirus exposure and HLA in healthy donors. A multiplex PCR was run with 60 Vbeta primers and 13 Jbeta primers. Assay: immunoSEQ multiplex PCR; the TCRdb copy retains only in-frame clones and omits some. The table records more than 150,000 clones, about 80% of them present only once. The sequencing sample was made of PBMCs. The source of these receptors is a woman aged 25-40 years in good health and CMV-seronegative.

This chain joins TRBV5-1 and TRBJ2-3; the match to TRBD2 covers 12 bases. Germline V lookup: CDR1 SGHRS, CDR2 YFSETQ. The V segment lost 0 bases and the J segment 2 bases; nucleotides outside the gene matches: 4. The CDR3 runs to 17 residues. CDR3 region: CASSLGRLAGVTDTQYF. In DNA form, the CDR3 reads TGCGCCAGCAGCTTGGGCCGACTAGCGGGGGTCACAGATACGCAGTATTTT.

V is TRBV19 and J is TRBJ1-1, with D perhaps TRBD1 (6 bases). The CDR3 is 14 residues long. Trimming took 5 bases from V and 5 from J, leaving 15 bases between them. Germline V CDR1 and CDR2: LNHDA, SQIVND (reference sequence). For the CDR3, the DNA is TGTGCCAGTAGTCCCCCGCAGCAGGGGACTGAAGCTTTCTTT. Amino acids: CASSPPQQGTEAFF.

The V and J genes are TRBV29-1 and TRBJ2-7; no definite D call. Trimming took off 5 bases at V and 3 bases at J, with 14 bases between the two ends. CDR3 length equals 13 residues. Germline loops: CDR1 SQVTM, CDR2 ANQGSEA. The CDR3 reads CSVKATPGYEQYF. The CDR3 bases are TGCAGCGTTAAAGCCACCCCGGGCTACGAGCAGTACTTC.

A few counts support this clone. This chain joins TRBV7-2 and TRBJ2-2; 8 bases are a match to TRBD2. The CDR3 is 15 residues long. With 1 base clipped from V and 6 bases from J, the junction kept 4 bases outside the gene matches. Germline CDR1 and CDR2: SGHTA and FQGNSA. The CDR3 region is CASSLVGLGAGELFF. In DNA form, the CDR3 reads TGTGCCAGCAGCTTAGTGGGACTAGGGGCCGGGGAGCTGTTTTTT.

This chain links TRBV30 with TRBJ1-2; perhaps TRBD1 as D (6 bases). The CDR3 loop spans 13 amino acids. V lost 0 bases and J 5 bases, leaving 10 bases between the germline ends. The V gene's germline CDR1 is GTSNPN and CDR2 SVGIG (reference sequence). CDR3 loop: CAWSVGQLYGYTF. DNA of the CDR3: TGTGCCTGGAGTGTAGGACAGCTTTATGGCTACACCTTC.

The gene calls are TRBV7-3 and TRBJ2-1, with 7 bases matching TRBD2. CDR3 length equals 16 residues. Trimming removed 5 bases from V and 8 bases from J; junction bases left unmatched: 15. CDR1 and CDR2 (germline): SGHTA, FQGTGA. CDR3 protein: CASSRWGGTIRDEQFF. CDR3 bases: TGTGCCAGCAGCCGATGGGGGGGGACGATTCGCGATGAGCAGTTCTTC. The whole variable domain, filled in from reference TRBV7-3 and TRBJ2-1, reads GAGVSQTPSNKVTEKGKYVELRCDPISGHTALYWYRQSLGQGPEFLIYFQGTGAADDSGLPNDRFFAVRPEGSVSTLKIQRTERGDSAVYLCASSRWGGTIRDEQFFGPGTRLTVL.

This clone was counted only a few times. The gene calls are TRBV7-2 and TRBJ1-1; unclear D gene. V lost 2 bases and J 2 bases, leaving 9 bases between the germline ends. The CDR3 runs 14 residues. CDR1 is SGHTA and CDR2 is FQGNSA in the germline V gene. DNA for the CDR3: TGTGCCAGCAGCTTACTGGCTGCTAACACTGAAGCTTTCTTT. It encodes CASSLLAANTEAFF.

The chain employs TRBV5-1 and TRBJ2-7; D perhaps matches TRBD1 (7 bases). V lost 3 bases, J lost 2 bases, and 18 bases lay in between. The CDR3 has 16 amino acids. Germline V gene lookup returns CDR1 SGHRS and CDR2 YFSETQ. In DNA, the CDR3 is TGCGCCAGCAGCTGGGGGGCTACAGGGGAGACCTACGAGCAGTACTTC. The encoded protein is CASSWGATGETYEQYF.

This clone was detected only a few times. The rearrangement joins TRBV10-2 to TRBJ2-1; D unclear. This CDR3 is 13 amino acids long. With 7 bases removed from V and 1 base from J, the gap between germline ends came to 8 bases. Germline lookup yields CDR1 WSHSY and CDR2 SAAADI. CDR3 DNA sequence: TGCGCCAGCAATTCGCAGTCCTACAATGAGCAGTTCTTC. Amino acids: CASNSQSYNEQFF.

Of note for this clone: The junction does not match germline at one end; this may be a read error. This chain links TRBV18 with TRBJ2-5; D is unresolved. The CDR3 contains 13 residues. Per the germline V gene, CDR1 is KGHSH and CDR2 is LQKENI. The chain's CDR3 is CASSQSHQETQYF. The DNA of the CDR3 is TGTGCCAGCTCTCAATCCCACCAGGAGACCCAGTACTTC.

This chain joins TRBV7-8 and TRBJ1-2; TRBD1 aligns across 7 bases. The junction had 7 bases not matched to a gene; V was cut back by 2 bases and J by 7 bases. The length of the CDR3 is 14 residues. Germline CDR1 is SGHVS and CDR2 is FQNEAQ. CDR3 bases: TGTGCCAGCAGCTTACTTCTTAGGACAGGTGGCTACACCTTC. This codes for CASSLLLRTGGYTF.

The rearrangement joins TRBV25-1 to TRBJ1-1; 8 nucleotides agree with TRBD1. Unmatched junction bases numbered 8, after V lost 2 bases and J lost 6 bases. The CDR3 runs to 15 residues. Germline V lookup: CDR1 MGHDK, CDR2 SYGVNS. The CDR3 region is CASSEGTGWYPEAFF. In DNA, the CDR3 is TGTGCCAGCAGTGAAGGGACAGGTTGGTATCCTGAAGCTTTCTTT.

This clone came up a few times. The chain carries TRBV29-1 and TRBJ2-7; 7 bases are a match to TRBD1. CDR1 is SQVTM and CDR2 is ANQGSEA in the germline V gene. V shed 5 bases and J 0 bases; nucleotides not matched to a gene: 7. The CDR3 is 14 residues long. In DNA, the CDR3 is TGCAGCGTTCGGAAGGACAGGAACTCCTACGAGCAGTACTTC. It is translated as CSVRKDRNSYEQYF.

The gene calls are TRBV25-1 and TRBJ1-2, with unresolved D. V lost 6 bases, J lost 2 bases, and 4 bases lay in between. Germline V CDR1 and CDR2: MGHDK, SYGVNS. This CDR3 region has 11 residues. The CDR3 reads CASSRNYGYTF. The CDR3 nucleotides are TGTGCCAGCAGCAGGAACTATGGCTACACCTTC.

Points on this clone: Other DNA sequences in this specimen translate into the identical CDR3. V is TRBV5-1 and J is TRBJ2-7, with D possibly TRBD1 on 5 matching bases. The V and J ends lost 0 bases and 4 bases respectively, with 11 bases between them. Germline V gene data show CDR1 as SGHRS and CDR2 as YFSETQ. The CDR3 runs to 14 residues. CDR3 sequence (DNA): TGCGCCAGCAGCTTGGGGGGCACGGCTTACGAGCAGTACTTC. It translates to CASSLGGTAYEQYF.

The chain employs TRBV7-2 and TRBJ1-6; 7 bases fit TRBD1. Trimming at V came to 5 bases and at J to 8 bases, leaving 12 bases not matched to a gene. CDR3 length equals 16 residues. Germline CDR1 is SGHTA and CDR2 is FQGNSA. Written as DNA, the CDR3 is TGTGCCAGCAGCCTAGGGACAGACCCGAACTATTCACCCCTCCACTTT. It translates to CASSLGTDPNYSPLHF.

The chain combines TRBV5-1 with TRBJ2-7, with 9 bases aligning to TRBD1. V trimming: 4 bases; J trimming: 2 bases; junction bases outside the gene matches: 7. CDR1 is SGHRS, CDR2 YFSETQ, per germline. The CDR3 is made up of 15 amino acids. CDR3 sequence: CASSPTGGNPYEQYF. In nucleotides, the CDR3 is TGCGCCAGCAGCCCTACAGGGGGCAATCCCTACGAGCAGTACTTC.

The chain employs TRBV7-2 and TRBJ2-7, with 7 bases matching TRBD2. Germline CDR1 is SGHTA and CDR2 is FQGNSA. The CDR3 runs 15 residues. The junction had 7 bases not matched to a gene; V was cut back by 3 bases and J by 2 bases. The CDR3 loop is CASSFLSGGAYEQYF. The CDR3 DNA follows: TGTGCCAGCAGCTTTCTGTCGGGGGGAGCCTACGAGCAGTACTTC. Drawing the rest from reference TRBV7-2 and TRBJ2-7, the complete variable domain is GAGVSQSPSNKVTEKGKDVELRCDPISGHTALYWYRQSLGQGLEFLIYFQGNSAPDKSGLPSDRFSAERTGGSVSTLTIQRTQQEDSAVYLCASSFLSGGAYEQYFGPGTRLTVT.

V gene TRBV9 combines with J gene TRBJ1-2; 8 positions match TRBD1. The CDR3 has 16 residues. From germline, CDR1 is SGDLS and CDR2 YYNGEE. Trimming removed 4 bases from V and 7 bases from J; junction bases left unmatched: 15. The CDR3 is CASSPHSTGEIGGYTF. CDR3 nucleotide sequence: TGTGCCAGCAGCCCACATTCGACAGGGGAGATCGGTGGCTACACCTTC.

The genes are TRBV27 and TRBJ2-7; 10 bases line up with TRBD2. CDR1 and CDR2 (germline): MNHEY, SMNVEV (reference sequence). The CDR3 has 16 residues. V shed 4 bases and J 4 bases; nucleotides not matched to a gene: 10. CDR3 coding DNA: TGTGCCAGCAGTTCCTCACCTAGCGGGGGTTTATACGAGCAGTACTTC. Translation gives CASSSSPSGGLYEQYF.

The chain combines TRBV19 with TRBJ2-2, with 7 bases fitting TRBD1. V was clipped by 5 bases and J by 4 bases; unmatched bases: 10. CDR3 size: 16 residues. Germline V CDR1 and CDR2: LNHDA, SQIVND (reference sequence). In DNA, the CDR3 is TGTGCCAGTAGTCTCCGACAGGGAGATCTCACCGGGGAGCTGTTTTTT. This encodes CASSLRQGDLTGELFF.

The J gene is TRBJ1-4, the V gene TRBV6-5, with D uncertain. This CDR3 has 15 amino acids. Trimming removed 0 bases from V and 7 bases from J, with 12 bases in between. The germline gives CDR1 MNHEY, CDR2 SVGAGI. The CDR3 sequence: CASSYSTLWSEKLFF. CDR3 coding DNA: TGTGCCAGCAGTTACTCGACCCTTTGGAGTGAAAAACTGTTTTTT.

This clone appeared a few times. The chain joins TRBV4-3 to TRBJ2-5; tentative D call: TRBD2 (6 bases). From germline, CDR1 is LGHNA and CDR2 YSLEER. The CDR3 contains 14 residues. V gave up 0 bases and J gave up 5 bases, with 10 bases separating them. CDR3 sequence (DNA): TGCGCCAGCAGCCAAGACCCTAGCGTGGAGACCCAGTACTTC. Protein: CASSQDPSVETQYF.

The chain joins TRBV2 to TRBJ2-5; D call uncertain. Germline values: CDR1 SNHLY, CDR2 FYNNEI. Trimming left V 8 bases short and J 1 base short, with 14 bases between. The CDR3 sequence is 14 residues long. In nucleotides, the CDR3 is TGTGCCAGCCGGCGAGGAACGTCCCAAGAGACCCAGTACTTC. Translated: CASRRGTSQETQYF. Full variable domain (rest looked up from reference TRBV2 and TRBJ2-5): EPEVTQTPSHQVTQMGQEVILRCVPISNHLYFYWYRQILGQKVEFLVSFYNNEISEKSEIFDDQFSVERPDGSNFTLKIRSTKLEDSAMYFCASRRGTSQETQYFGPGTRLLVL.

This sequence joins TRBV7-8 and TRBJ2-7; D is unclear. The CDR3 covers 13 residues. Per the germline V gene, CDR1 is SGHVS and CDR2 is FQNEAQ. V was trimmed by 2 bases and J by 6 bases, leaving 11 bases between them. The CDR3 here is CASSLIDGPEQYF. The CDR3 nucleotides are TGTGCCAGCAGCTTAATTGATGGCCCCGAGCAGTACTTC.